This T cell receptor (beta chain) was documented in a study of blood T cell repertoires in COVID-19. Study details: Acute and convalescent COVID-19 samples came from the United States, Italy and Spain. Nucleic acid was either cDNA or gDNA, and it came from T cells, B-cell-depleted T cells, or PBMCs.

The CDR3 totals 11 residues. Germline CDR1 and CDR2: MNHEY and SVGAGI. Per the study methods: The authors estimated nucleated cell counts from reference gene primer amplification. Sequencing used immunoSEQ multiplex PCR; TCRdb keeps in-frame clones, though not all of them. The V and J calls and clone size come from that table; D and trimming were worked out from the DNA. This sample has some 140,000 clones, with 75% to 80% found just once. Comments on this clone: At one end the junction does not follow the germline gene, possibly because of a read error.

The TCR sequence derives from a man older than 75 with acute or convalescent COVID-19. This chain links TRBV6-5 with TRBJ2-5; D is undetermined. The sample was peripheral blood. The CDR3 coding sequence is TGTGCCAGCAGCTACGGGTCCACACGGGACTTC. It is translated as CASSYGSTRDF.